Detailed here is one TCR beta chain. The antigen this receptor binds is unknown. The record has no base qualities; no much larger clone is one base away. This entry belongs to a study of PD-L1 blockade in urothelial cancer (dated by TCRdb to between 2016 and 2019). In the study overall: Every patient began therapy in about 2014 and was given atezolizumab 1,200 mg intravenously every 3 weeks. About nine tenths of the roughly 29 patients were males with bladder-origin urothelial cancer, and about two thirds of the roughly 30 reported a prior smoking history. An ECOG performance status of 0 or 1 was recorded for the patients, and 0 to 3 prior chemotherapy regimens had been received by the patients. Blood samples were analyzed at 3 weeks after treatment start (second dose) and at 6 weeks after treatment start. Blood samples yielded a median of around 150,000 T cells and more than 80,000 unique TCRs, with median clonality 0.080. An exploratory multi-omic analysis was conducted of the somatic, immune and clinical correlates of response to PD-L1 blockade with atezolizumab in urothelial cancer. Pretreatment tumor samples and matched peripheral blood, collected serially before and after atezolizumab treatment, underwent TCR sequencing. Progression-free survival longer than 6 months counted as durable clinical benefit, and TCR features were additionally tested against both progression-free and overall survival. In the same patients who had TCR sequencing, pretreatment tumors also underwent whole exome sequencing and RNA sequencing. Several patients achieved durable clinical benefit and roughly 20 did not. Pretreatment blood TCR-seq was available for around 29 patients, at least one posttreatment blood collection was obtained for approximately 25 patients, and tumor TCR-seq was available for approximately 25 patients.

CDR1 is given as MNHEY and CDR2 as SMNVEV, both from the germline V gene (reference sequence). From its cysteine to its phenylalanine, the CDR3 spans 16 amino acids. Of all the DNA, just the CDR3 is kept, 48 bases in frame from base 1. V loses 6 bases, J loses 1 base, and the germline ends lie 19 bases apart. The cohort comprised roughly 30 patients with locally advanced or metastatic urothelial carcinoma treated at Memorial Sloan Kettering on a trial protocol. Peripheral blood mononuclear cells were collected pretreatment and during treatment, with between 1 and 8 total time points obtained per patient. The Qiagen DNeasy Blood extraction kit was used to purify genomic DNA from total PBMCs and from tumor samples. PBMCs were collected pretreatment and during treatment, and were isolated and stored as previously described. Synthetic TCR analog templates were spiked into each PCR to estimate absolute template abundance from read counts. TCRbeta CDR3 regions were amplified from genomic DNA with bias-controlled V and J gene primers using the immunoSEQ assay. Sequencing of rearranged TCRbeta segments was performed at approximately 20X coverage. Regarding the original processing steps: Sequencing errors were corrected by clustering, and CDR3s were annotated against IMGT so that V, D and J genes could be assigned. Downstream analyses used only productive TCRbeta rearrangements, leaving out any out-of-frame or stop-codon sequences. Clonality was calculated as one minus the Shannon entropy normalized by the log of the number of unique productive sequences. Clones differing between time points or between blood and tumor were identified by Fisher's exact test with Benjamini-Hochberg correction at adjusted p below 0.01. TCRdb re-hosts the immuneACCESS table, in-frame sequences only. Its copies lack some clones; in the studies checked, an unresolved V gene accounts for under half of them, and the cause for the rest is not known. The DNA gave D and trimming, while V, J and clone size come from that table. For this sample the table gives under 40,000 clones, of which around 89% were detected only once. The ten largest account for about 1.9% of the sample.

Results and caveats for the whole study, not just this receptor: A pretreatment peripheral blood TCR clonality below the median was linked to improved progression-free and overall survival. Because the sample size was small (n of about 30) and many of the analyses were exploratory, the results are meant to be hypothesis-generating. At 3 weeks after the start of treatment, tumor-associated TCR clones in peripheral blood had expanded more in patients with durable benefit (n of about 20, p = 0.022).

This clonotype was obtained from a man aged 60-69 years with urothelial cancer. The starting material was PBMCs, obtained around atezolizumab (anti-PD-L1) treatment. Recombination linked TRBV27 to TRBJ2-7; the D gene lacks a confident call. The CDR3 here reads CASSRPSYPKSYEQYF. The nucleotide sequence reads as follows: TGTGCCAGCAGCCGCCCCTCTTACCCTAAATCCTACGAGCAGTACTTC.